Presented here are 5 T cell receptor beta chains from one specimen sequenced in a study of human T cells and chemical hapten exposure. As for time point: patch test 2, 6 weeks after DPC sensitization. Treatment reported: therapeutic diphenylcyclopropenone sensitization with weekly scalp DPC. TCRdb re-called the RACE reads through MiXCR, storing one row per CDR3 protein. Of about 82,000 distinct CDR3 sequences in the sample, 6.5% to 8.5% are singletons; the top ten hold roughly 1.4%. Sequencing was performed on whole blood, taken in connection with sensitization to the hapten diphenylcyclopropenone (DPC). All receptors come from a woman in her 30s with alopecia areata. Some clones in this sample may be carry-over from other donors' samples.

This clonotype was seen a few times. This CDR3 reads CASSLVSGSEAFF. The CDR3 DNA reads as TGTGCCAGCAGCTTAGTATCGGGCAGTGAAGCTTTCTTT. The chain links TRBV11-3 to TRBJ1-1; D ambiguous. This CDR3 is 13 amino acids long. The germline V gene encodes CDR1 SGHNT and CDR2 YENEEA. Trimming left V 1 base short and J 7 bases short, with 10 bases between.

About this clonotype: A clone one base away is much larger, so this may be a read error. The rearrangement joins TRBV20-1 to TRBJ2-3; D not resolved. Trimming removed 4 bases from V and 5 bases from J, with 13 bases in between. Germline CDR1 DFQATT, CDR2 SNEGSKA (reference sequence). CDR3 size: 13 residues. The CDR3 coding sequence is TGCAGTGCTACAGAGGCCACTGTAGATACGCAGTATTTT. Translating it yields CSATEATVDTQYF.

This clonotype showed up many times. The J gene is TRBJ1-1, the V gene TRBV6-5; perhaps TRBD1 as D (5 bases). V dropped 6 bases and J dropped 7 bases, with 12 bases sitting between them. The V gene's germline CDR1 is MNHEY and CDR2 SVGAGI. CDR3 length: 12 residues. CDR3 protein: CASRPLGGEAFF. In DNA form, the CDR3 reads TGTGCCAGCAGACCCCTCGGGGGTGAAGCTTTCTTT.

This clonotype has only a few counts. V usage is TRBV19 and J usage is TRBJ1-2, with D possibly TRBD1 on 6 matching bases. Germline CDR1 LNHDA, CDR2 SQIVND (reference sequence). Trimming pared 5 bases from V and 8 bases from J, leaving 15 bases between. This CDR3 is built from 13 residues. CDR3 in amino acids: CASSLTGSGGYTF. The CDR3 DNA follows: TGTGCCAGTAGTCTTACAGGGAGCGGAGGCTACACCTTC.

This clonotype was detected a few times. This chain uses TRBV7-9 with TRBJ2-5; 11 bases fit TRBD2. From germline, CDR1 is SEHNR and CDR2 FQNEAQ (reference sequence). Losses at the gene ends were 5 bases for V and 5 bases for J; bases not matched to a gene: 7. The CDR3 is 15 amino acids. The CDR3 sequence: CASSPLAGGRETQYF. As DNA, the CDR3 is TGTGCCAGCAGCCCTCTAGCGGGGGGCCGGGAGACCCAGTACTTC.